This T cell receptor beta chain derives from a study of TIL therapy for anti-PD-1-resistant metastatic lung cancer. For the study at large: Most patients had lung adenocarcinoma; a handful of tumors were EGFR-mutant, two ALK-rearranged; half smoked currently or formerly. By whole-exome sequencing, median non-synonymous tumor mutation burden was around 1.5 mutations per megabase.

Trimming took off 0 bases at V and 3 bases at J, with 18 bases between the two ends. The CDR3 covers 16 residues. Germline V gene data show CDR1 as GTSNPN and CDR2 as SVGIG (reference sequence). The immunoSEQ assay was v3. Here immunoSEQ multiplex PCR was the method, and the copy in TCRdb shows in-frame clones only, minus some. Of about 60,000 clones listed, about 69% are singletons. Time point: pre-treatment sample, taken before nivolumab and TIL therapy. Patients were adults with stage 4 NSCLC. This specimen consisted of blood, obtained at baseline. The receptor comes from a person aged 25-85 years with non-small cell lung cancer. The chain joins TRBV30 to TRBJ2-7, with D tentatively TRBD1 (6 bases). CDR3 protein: CAWSVYYTAQGYEQYF. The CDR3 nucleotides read TGTGCCTGGAGTGTTTACTATACGGCACAGGGCTACGAGCAGTACTTC.